This T cell receptor (beta chain) appears in the sequencing data of a study of blood T cell repertoires in COVID-19. Study summary: In each case, the material was cDNA or gDNA derived from T cells, B-cell-depleted T cells, or PBMCs.

Germline V gene sequence: CDR1 SGHRS, CDR2 YFSETQ. This CDR3 spans 14 amino acids. V dropped 4 bases and J dropped 7 bases, with 14 bases sitting between them. Original handling: Reference gene primer amplification yielded estimated nucleated cell counts. TCRdb keeps only in-frame clones here, not all; method: immunoSEQ multiplex PCR. Clone size and V and J calls were adopted from that table, with D and trimming inferred from the DNA. This table holds around 170,000 clones, around 80% found once. Which cohort a participant joined came from the clinical history participants gave. Sequenced material: PBMCs or T cells enriched from blood (not recorded which). The sequence derives from a man in his fifties who had recovered from COVID-19. The chain is built from TRBV5-1 and TRBJ1-4; maybe TRBD1 (5 bases). As DNA, the CDR3 is TGCGCCAGCAGCAACCCCGGACAAAGTGAAAAACTGTTTTTT. Encoded protein: CASSNPGQSEKLFF.